A single sample is the source of the 13 T cell receptor beta chains below, sequenced in a study of T-cell reconstitution after alpha-beta-depleted transplantation in children (dated by TCRdb to the mid-2010s). The protocol used for the library was PCR. Sequencer: Illumina HiSeq 2500. TCR library preparation used molecular barcoding, with unique molecular identifiers applied to normalize quantification of the TCRbeta repertoire. TCRdb ran its own pipeline on the public reads, namely fastp trimming at Q25 and MiXCR clone calling, and kept in-frame beta chains. Merged by CDR3 protein, the rows form single entries marked with the most common genes and DNA. Recorded for this sample are a few hundred thousand distinct CDR3 sequences; 13% of them occurred a single time. In total, the top ten clones hold about 3.9% of the sample. The sample here was PBMCs, taken from the stem cell graft. The receptors here all came from a human donor who donated a stem cell graft to a child with Fanconi anemia.

The V and J genes are TRBV12-3 or TRBV12-4 and TRBJ2-1, with 7 bases that match TRBD2. This CDR3 comprises 14 residues. V lost 8 bases, J lost 1 base, and 5 bases stayed unmatched. CDR3: CASLREGSYNEQFF. The DNA for the CDR3 is TGTGCCAGCCTAAGGGAGGGGTCCTACAATGAGCAGTTCTTC.

This clonotype has just a few counts. The V gene is TRBV3-1, the J gene TRBJ2-2, with TRBD1 matching 7 bases. The CDR3 has 13 amino acids. Germline V lookup: CDR1 LGHDT, CDR2 YNNKEL (reference sequence). The trim removed 3 bases at V and 7 bases at J, leaving 2 bases unmatched. The CDR3 protein is CASSHRGIGELFF. DNA for the CDR3: TGTGCCAGCAGCCACAGGGGGATCGGGGAGCTGTTTTTT.

This clonotype has only a few counts. The rearrangement uses TRBV7-8 and TRBJ2-7; TRBD2 agrees at 9 bases. The V segment lost 3 bases and the J segment 4 bases; nucleotides outside the gene matches: 13. The CDR3 loop spans 17 amino acids. The V gene's germline CDR1 is SGHVS and CDR2 FQNEAQ. For the CDR3, the DNA is TGTGCCAGCAGCTTGAATCGGCAGGGACTAGCTAAATACGAGCAGTACTTC. Residues: CASSLNRQGLAKYEQYF.

This clonotype was seen more than once but under ten times. This chain connects TRBV4-2 to TRBJ2-2; perhaps TRBD2 as D (5 bases). Trimming took off 4 bases at V and 4 bases at J, with 13 bases between the two ends. Germline V lookup: CDR1 LGHNA, CDR2 YNFKEQ. This CDR3 has 15 amino acids. The CDR3 DNA reads TGTGCCAGCAGCCCTCATATCGAGGGCACCGGGGAGCTGTTTTTT. Translation gives CASSPHIEGTGELFF.

The gene calls are TRBV11-2 and TRBJ2-3, with 11 positions matching TRBD2. The CDR3 totals 19 residues. V was clipped by 2 bases and J by 1 base; unmatched bases: 11. In germline, CDR1 is SGHAT, CDR2 FQNNGV. The CDR3 nucleotides are TGTGCCAGCAGCTTAATACGGCTAGCGGGAGGAGTTGGCACAGATACGCAGTATTTT. Its translation is CASSLIRLAGGVGTDTQYF. Supplemented by reference TRBV11-2 and TRBJ2-3, the full variable domain reads EAGVAQSPRYKIIEKRQSVAFWCNPISGHATLYWYQQILGQGPKLLIQFQNNGVVDDSQLPKDRFSAERLKGVDSTLKIQPAKLEDSAVYLCASSLIRLAGGVGTDTQYFGPGTRLTVL.

This clonotype showed up just once. The J gene is TRBJ2-1, the V gene TRBV9, with TRBD2 matching 13 bases. CDR3 length equals 15 residues. The V gene's germline CDR1 is SGDLS and CDR2 YYNGEE. The V segment lost 2 bases and the J segment 9 bases; nucleotides outside the gene matches: 5. CDR3 nucleotide sequence: TGTGCCAGCAGCGTGACTAGCGGGGGGTTATCTGAGCAGTTCTTC. Protein: CASSVTSGGLSEQFF.

This clonotype was seen ten or more times. The V call is TRBV11-2, the J call TRBJ2-1; the D gene could be TRBD1 or TRBD2 (5 bases each). Trimming cost V 0 bases and J 2 bases, with 14 bases left between them. Germline V CDR1 and CDR2: SGHAT, FQNNGV. The CDR3 is made up of 17 amino acids. CDR3 in amino acids: CASSLDSGTETYNEQFF. The CDR3 DNA reads TGTGCCAGCAGCTTAGATTCCGGGACGGAGACCTACAATGAGCAGTTCTTC.

In its sample, this clonotype was seen a few times. The chain links TRBV7-8 to TRBJ1-2; D not resolved. V was clipped by 5 bases and J by 2 bases, with 12 bases between them. The CDR3 sequence is 14 residues long. Germline V gene data show CDR1 as SGHVS and CDR2 as FQNEAQ. The CDR3 DNA sequence: TGTGCCAGCAGCAGCCGAACAGTCAACTATGGCTACACCTTC. Translated, it gives CASSSRTVNYGYTF.

This clonotype was detected many times. This chain joins TRBV12-3 or TRBV12-4 and TRBJ1-3; no definite D call. V lost 5 bases to trimming and J lost 4 bases, with 9 bases between them. The CDR3 has 13 residues. The DNA for the CDR3 is TGTGCCAGCAGTCCCGGCAGAGGAAACACCATATATTTT. It codes for CASSPGRGNTIYF.

This clonotype was observed many times. The chain couples TRBV29-1 to TRBJ2-2; tentatively, D is TRBD1 or TRBD2 (5 bases each). The CDR3 loop spans 14 amino acids. Trimming removed 5 bases from V and 3 bases from J, with 13 bases in between. The germline V gene has CDR1 SQVTM and CDR2 ANQGSEA. The CDR3 DNA sequence: TGCAGCGTTTTAGGGGACGTCGACACCGGGGAGCTGTTTTTT. It translates to CSVLGDVDTGELFF.

The chain is built from TRBV3-1 and TRBJ2-2; D gene uncertain. Germline assignment: CDR1 LGHDT and CDR2 YNNKEL (reference sequence). V was cut by 4 bases and J by 4 bases, with 19 bases left in between. CDR3 length: 17 amino acids. The CDR3 DNA sequence: TGTGCCAGCAGCCCACGGACCAAACCCCCGGGCACCGGGGAGCTGTTTTTT. Amino acid sequence: CASSPRTKPPGTGELFF.

This clonotype turned up a few times. V usage is TRBV28 and J usage is TRBJ2-7; no firm D call. Trimming shortened V by 8 bases and J by 2 bases, and 7 bases separated the two germline ends. Germline V gene sequence: CDR1 MDHEN, CDR2 SYDVKM. The CDR3 runs 11 residues. The chain's CDR3 is CASGGAYEQYF. The CDR3 DNA follows: TGTGCCAGCGGCGGTGCCTACGAGCAGTACTTC. Full variable domain (missing parts from reference TRBV28 and TRBJ2-7): DVKVTQSSRYLVKRTGEKVFLECVQDMDHENMFWYRQDPGLGLRLIYFSYDVKMKEKGDIPEGYSVSREKKERFSLILESASTNQTSMYLCASGGAYEQYFGPGTRLTVT.

The rearrangement uses TRBV5-1 and TRBJ1-5; the D gene is possibly TRBD1 (6 bases). Trimming removed 0 bases from V and 2 bases from J, with 9 bases in between. CDR3 length: 15 residues. CDR1 is SGHRS and CDR2 is YFSETQ in the germline V gene. The chain's CDR3 is CASSLETGRNQPQHF. DNA of the CDR3: TGCGCCAGCAGCTTGGAGACAGGCCGCAATCAGCCCCAGCATTTT.